This T cell receptor beta chain stems from a study of blood T cell repertoires in COVID-19. Overall study context: Sample material is recorded as cDNA or gDNA derived from T cells, B-cell-depleted T cells, or PBMCs.

Seattle patients were enrolled while actively infected and followed longitudinally. Clones were read by immunoSEQ multiplex PCR, and TCRdb kept only the in-frame ones, dropping some. This table holds over 250,000 clones, roughly 90% found once. The V gene end was trimmed by 0 bases and the J gene end by 7 bases; junction bases not matched to a gene: 4. Germline V CDR1 and CDR2: SGHRS, YFSETQ. The length of the CDR3 is 16 residues. This clonotype originated in a woman younger than 45 with COVID-19, enrolled during active disease. Sequencing was performed on peripheral blood. The chain combines TRBV5-1 with TRBJ2-1; 13 bases align to TRBD2. The CDR3 DNA reads as TGCGCCAGCAGCTTGGTCGGACTAGCGGGAGATAATGAGCAGTTCTTC. Amino acid sequence: CASSLVGLAGDNEQFF.